A single T cell receptor beta chain is shown here with its context. Germline lookup yields CDR1 SGHRS and CDR2 YFSETQ. The V and J ends lost 2 bases and 4 bases, in that order; junction bases with no gene match: 7. The length of the CDR3 is 16 residues. The sample originates from a study of cytomegalovirus exposure and HLA in healthy donors. The PCR ran on 60 Vbeta and 13 Jbeta primers. Sequencing used immunoSEQ multiplex PCR; TCRdb keeps in-frame clones, though not all of them. Of around 65,000 clones in the sample, roughly 87% are singletons; the top ten hold roughly 10%. The rearrangement joins TRBV5-1 to TRBJ2-2; 8 positions match TRBD1. The sequencing input was PBMCs. The origin of this receptor is a female donor in good health and CMV-seronegative. CDR3 nucleotides: TGCGCCAGCAGCTTCGCAGGGGGCTCGACCACCGGGGAGCTGTTTTTT. Protein sequence: CASSFAGGSTTGELFF. Drawing the rest from reference TRBV5-1 and TRBJ2-2, the complete variable domain is KAGVTQTPRYLIKTRGQQVTLSCSPISGHRSVSWYQQTPGQGLQFLFEYFSETQRNKGNFPGRFSGRQFSNSRSEMNVSTLELGDSALYLCASSFAGGSTTGELFFGEGSRLTVL.